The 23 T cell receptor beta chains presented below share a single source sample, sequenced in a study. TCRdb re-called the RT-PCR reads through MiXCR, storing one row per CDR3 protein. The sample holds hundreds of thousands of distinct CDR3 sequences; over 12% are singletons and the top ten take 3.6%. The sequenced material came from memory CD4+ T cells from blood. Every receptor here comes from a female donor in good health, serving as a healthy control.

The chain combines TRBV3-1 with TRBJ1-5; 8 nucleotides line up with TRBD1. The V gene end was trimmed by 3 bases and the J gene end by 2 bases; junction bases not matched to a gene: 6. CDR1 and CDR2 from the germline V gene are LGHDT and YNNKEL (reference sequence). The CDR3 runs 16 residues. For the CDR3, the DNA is TGTGCCAGCAGCCATGGACAGGGTCGGGGCAATCAGCCCCAGCATTTT. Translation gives CASSHGQGRGNQPQHF.

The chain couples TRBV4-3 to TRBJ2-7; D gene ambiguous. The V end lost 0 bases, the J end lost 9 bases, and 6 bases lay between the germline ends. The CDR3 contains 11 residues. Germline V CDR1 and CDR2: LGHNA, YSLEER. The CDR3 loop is CASSQEVGQYF. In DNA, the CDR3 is TGCGCCAGCAGCCAAGAAGTCGGGCAGTACTTC.

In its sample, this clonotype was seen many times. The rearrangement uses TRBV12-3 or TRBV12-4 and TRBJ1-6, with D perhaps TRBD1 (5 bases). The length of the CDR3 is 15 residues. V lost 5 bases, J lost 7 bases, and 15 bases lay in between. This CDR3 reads CASSQGAGSNSPLHF. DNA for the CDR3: TGTGCCAGCAGTCAGGGAGCGGGATCGAATTCACCCCTCCACTTT.

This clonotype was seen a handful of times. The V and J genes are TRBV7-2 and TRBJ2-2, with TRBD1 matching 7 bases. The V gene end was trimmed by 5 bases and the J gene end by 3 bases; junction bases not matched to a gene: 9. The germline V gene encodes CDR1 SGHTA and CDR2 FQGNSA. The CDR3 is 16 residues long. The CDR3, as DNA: TGTGCCAGCAGCCGGCCCGCGACAGGGCACACCGGGGAGCTGTTTTTT. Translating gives CASSRPATGHTGELFF.

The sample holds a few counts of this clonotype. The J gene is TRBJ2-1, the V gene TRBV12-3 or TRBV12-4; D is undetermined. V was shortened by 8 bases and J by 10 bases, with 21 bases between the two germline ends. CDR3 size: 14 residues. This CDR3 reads CASDQVGGLGEQFF. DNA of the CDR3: TGTGCCAGCGATCAGGTCGGCGGATTGGGGGAGCAGTTCTTC.

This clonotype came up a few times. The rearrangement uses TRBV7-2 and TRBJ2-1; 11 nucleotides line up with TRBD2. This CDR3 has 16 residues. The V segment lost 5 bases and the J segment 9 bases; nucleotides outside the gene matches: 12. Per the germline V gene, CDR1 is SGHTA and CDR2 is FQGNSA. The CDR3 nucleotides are TGTGCCAGCAGCCTCAATTTAGCGGGAGGGCCGAGTGAGCAGTTCTTC. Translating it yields CASSLNLAGGPSEQFF.

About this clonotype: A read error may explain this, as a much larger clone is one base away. The CDR3 protein is CATSFGQGRSQPQHF. CDR3 nucleotide sequence: TGTGCCACCAGCTTCGGGCAGGGGAGAAGTCAGCCCCAGCATTTT. The chain has TRBV15 and TRBJ1-5, with a possible D match to TRBD1 (6 bases). In germline, CDR1 is LNHNV, CDR2 YYDKDF (reference sequence). The V and J ends lost 5 bases and 6 bases respectively, with 17 bases between them. This CDR3 has 15 residues.

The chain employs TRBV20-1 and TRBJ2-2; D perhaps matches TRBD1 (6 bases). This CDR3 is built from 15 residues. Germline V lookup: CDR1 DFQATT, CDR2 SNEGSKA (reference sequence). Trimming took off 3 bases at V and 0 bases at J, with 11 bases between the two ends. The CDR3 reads CSASIGTTNTGELFF. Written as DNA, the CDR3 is TGCAGTGCTAGTATTGGGACAACGAACACCGGGGAGCTGTTTTTT.

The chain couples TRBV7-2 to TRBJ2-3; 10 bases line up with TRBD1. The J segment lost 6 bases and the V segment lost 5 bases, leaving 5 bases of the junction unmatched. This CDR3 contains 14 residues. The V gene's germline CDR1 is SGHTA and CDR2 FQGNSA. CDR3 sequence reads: CASSLTGGGDTQYF. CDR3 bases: TGTGCCAGCAGCCTGACAGGGGGCGGGGATACGCAGTATTTT.

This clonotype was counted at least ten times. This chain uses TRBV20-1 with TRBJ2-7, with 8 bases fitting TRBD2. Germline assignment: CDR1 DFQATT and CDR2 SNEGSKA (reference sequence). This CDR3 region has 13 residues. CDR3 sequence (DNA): TGCAGAGTAGGCGCGGGAGGAGGGTACGAGCAGTACTTC. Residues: CRVGAGGGYEQYF.

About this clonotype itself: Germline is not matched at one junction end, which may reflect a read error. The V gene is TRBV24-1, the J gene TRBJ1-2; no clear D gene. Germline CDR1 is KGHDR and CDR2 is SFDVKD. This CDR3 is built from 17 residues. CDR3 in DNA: TGTGCCACCAGTGATTCCGGTCGGGAGGCCCAAATCTATGCCTACACCTTC. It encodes CATSDSGREAQIYAYTF.

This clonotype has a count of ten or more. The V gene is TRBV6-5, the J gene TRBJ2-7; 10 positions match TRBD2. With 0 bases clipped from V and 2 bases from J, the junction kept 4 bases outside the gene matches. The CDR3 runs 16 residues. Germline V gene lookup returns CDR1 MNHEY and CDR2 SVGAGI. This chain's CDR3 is CASSYSGTSVTYEQYF. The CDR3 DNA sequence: TGTGCCAGCAGTTACTCGGGGACTAGCGTTACCTACGAGCAGTACTTC.

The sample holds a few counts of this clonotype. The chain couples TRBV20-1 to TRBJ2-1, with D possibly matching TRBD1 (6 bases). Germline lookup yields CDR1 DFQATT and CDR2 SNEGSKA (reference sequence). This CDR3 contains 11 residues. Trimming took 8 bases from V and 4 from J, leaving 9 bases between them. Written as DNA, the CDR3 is TGCAGTATACAGGGATACAATGAGCAGTTCTTC. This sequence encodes CSIQGYNEQFF.

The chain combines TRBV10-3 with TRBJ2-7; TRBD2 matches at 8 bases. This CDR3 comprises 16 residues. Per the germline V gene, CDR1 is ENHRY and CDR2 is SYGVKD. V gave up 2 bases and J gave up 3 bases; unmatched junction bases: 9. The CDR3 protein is CAISERGGKGGYEQYF. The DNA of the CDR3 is TGTGCCATCAGTGAGCGGGGGGGAAAGGGGGGCTACGAGCAGTACTTC.

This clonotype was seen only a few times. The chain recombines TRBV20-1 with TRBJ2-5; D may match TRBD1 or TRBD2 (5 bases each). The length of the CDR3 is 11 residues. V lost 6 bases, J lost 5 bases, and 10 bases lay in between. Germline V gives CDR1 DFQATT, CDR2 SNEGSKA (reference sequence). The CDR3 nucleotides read TGCAGTGCAACGGGGACCGAGACCCAGTACTTC. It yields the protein CSATGTETQYF.

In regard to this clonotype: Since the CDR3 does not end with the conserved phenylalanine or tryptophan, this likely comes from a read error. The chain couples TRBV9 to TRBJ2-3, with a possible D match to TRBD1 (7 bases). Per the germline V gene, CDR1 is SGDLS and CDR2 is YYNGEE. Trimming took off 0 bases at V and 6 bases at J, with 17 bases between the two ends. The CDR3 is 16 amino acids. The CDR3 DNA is TGTGCCAGCAGCGTAGGTCCAGGGGGGTTTGCGGATACGCAGTATTCT. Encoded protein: CASSVGPGGFADTQYS.

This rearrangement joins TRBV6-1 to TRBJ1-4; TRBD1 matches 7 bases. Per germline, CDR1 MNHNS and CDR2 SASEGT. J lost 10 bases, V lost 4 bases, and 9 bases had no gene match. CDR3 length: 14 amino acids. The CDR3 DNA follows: TGTGCCAGCAGTGCCGACAGGGTAGACGGAAAACTGTTTTTT. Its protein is CASSADRVDGKLFF.

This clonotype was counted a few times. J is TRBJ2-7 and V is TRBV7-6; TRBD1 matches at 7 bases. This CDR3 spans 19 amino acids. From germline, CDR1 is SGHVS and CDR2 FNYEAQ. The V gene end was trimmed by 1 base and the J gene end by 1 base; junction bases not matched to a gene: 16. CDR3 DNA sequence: TGTGCCAGCAGCTTAGGACAGACAGGGATGATAGGAAAATCCTACGAGCAGTACTTC. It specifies CASSLGQTGMIGKSYEQYF.

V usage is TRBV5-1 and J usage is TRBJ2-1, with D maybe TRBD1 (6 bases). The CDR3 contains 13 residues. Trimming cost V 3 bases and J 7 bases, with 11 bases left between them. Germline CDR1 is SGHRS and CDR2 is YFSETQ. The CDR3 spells CASSSETGNEQFF. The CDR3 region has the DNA TGCGCCAGCAGCTCAGAGACAGGAAATGAGCAGTTCTTC.

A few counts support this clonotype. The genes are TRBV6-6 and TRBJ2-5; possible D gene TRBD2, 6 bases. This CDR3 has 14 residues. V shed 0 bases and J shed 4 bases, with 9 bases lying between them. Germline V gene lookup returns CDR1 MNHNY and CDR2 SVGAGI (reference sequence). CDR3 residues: CASSYSFGGETQYF. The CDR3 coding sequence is TGTGCCAGCAGTTACTCGTTCGGGGGAGAGACCCAGTACTTC.

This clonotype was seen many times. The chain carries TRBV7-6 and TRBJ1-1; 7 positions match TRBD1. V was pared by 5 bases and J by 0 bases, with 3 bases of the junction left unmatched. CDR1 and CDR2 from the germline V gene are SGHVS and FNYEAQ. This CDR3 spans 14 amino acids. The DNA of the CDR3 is TGTGCCAGCAGCCAGGGGGTGGTGAACACTGAAGCTTTCTTT. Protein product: CASSQGVVNTEAFF.

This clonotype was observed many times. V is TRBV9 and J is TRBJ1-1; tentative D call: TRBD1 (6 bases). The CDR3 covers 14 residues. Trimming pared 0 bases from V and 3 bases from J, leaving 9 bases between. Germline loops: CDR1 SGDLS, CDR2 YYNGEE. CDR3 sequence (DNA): TGTGCCAGCAGCGTAGAACCAGGGGACACTGAAGCTTTCTTT. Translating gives CASSVEPGDTEAFF.

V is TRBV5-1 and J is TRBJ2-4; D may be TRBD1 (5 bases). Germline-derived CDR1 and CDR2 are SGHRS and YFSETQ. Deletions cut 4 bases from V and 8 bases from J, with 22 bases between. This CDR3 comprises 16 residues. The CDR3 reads CASSPQGRWGQDIQYF. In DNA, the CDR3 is TGCGCCAGCAGCCCTCAGGGCCGGTGGGGCCAGGACATTCAGTACTTC.